The present entry profiles one T cell receptor beta chain with its context. This entry is derived from a study of technical replicates of blood from several donors. The method was immunoSEQ multiplex PCR; TCRdb's version includes in-frame clones alone and lacks a portion of them. The top ten hold less than 8.5% of the sample, which has some 11,000 clones, 94% seen once. V lost 1 base and J lost 2, with 13 bases in between. Per germline, CDR1 SGHRS and CDR2 YFSETQ. The CDR3 has 16 residues. The sequenced material came from PBMCs. This clonotype originated in a human donor in good health. This chain joins TRBV5-1 and TRBJ2-1, with D possibly matching TRBD2 (5 bases). The CDR3 coding sequence is TGCGCCAGCAGCTTGTCTGTCCTAGCTACCTACAATGAGCAGTTCTTC. This codes for CASSLSVLATYNEQFF.